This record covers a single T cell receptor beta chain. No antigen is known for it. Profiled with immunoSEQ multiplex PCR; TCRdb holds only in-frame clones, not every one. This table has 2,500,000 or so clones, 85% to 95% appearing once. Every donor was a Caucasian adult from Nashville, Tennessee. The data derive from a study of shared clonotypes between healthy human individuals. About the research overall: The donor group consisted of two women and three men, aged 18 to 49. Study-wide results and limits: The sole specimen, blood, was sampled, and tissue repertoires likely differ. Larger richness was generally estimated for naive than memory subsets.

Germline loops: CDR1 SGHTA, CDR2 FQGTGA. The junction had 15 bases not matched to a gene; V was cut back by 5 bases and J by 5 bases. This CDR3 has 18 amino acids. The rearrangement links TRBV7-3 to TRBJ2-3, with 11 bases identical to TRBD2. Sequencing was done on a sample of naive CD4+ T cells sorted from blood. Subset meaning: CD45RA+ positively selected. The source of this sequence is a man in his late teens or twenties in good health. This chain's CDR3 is CASSPVGLAGGGRDTQYF. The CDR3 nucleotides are TGTGCCAGCAGCCCCGTGGGGCTAGCGGGGGGCGGTAGAGATACGCAGTATTTT.